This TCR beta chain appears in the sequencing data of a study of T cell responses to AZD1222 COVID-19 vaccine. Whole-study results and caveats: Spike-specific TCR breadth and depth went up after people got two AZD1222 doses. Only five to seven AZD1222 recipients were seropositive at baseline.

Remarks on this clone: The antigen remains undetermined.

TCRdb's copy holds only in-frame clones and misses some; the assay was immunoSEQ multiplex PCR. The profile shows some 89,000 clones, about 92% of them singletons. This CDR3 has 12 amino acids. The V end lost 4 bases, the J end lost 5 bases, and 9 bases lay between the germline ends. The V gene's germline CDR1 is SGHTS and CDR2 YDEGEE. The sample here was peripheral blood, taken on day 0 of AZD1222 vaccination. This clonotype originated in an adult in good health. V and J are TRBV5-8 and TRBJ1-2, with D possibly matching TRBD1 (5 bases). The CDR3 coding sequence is TGTGCCAGCAGCATAAAGGGGTATGGCTACACCTTC. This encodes CASSIKGYGYTF.